This entry lists 11 T cell receptor beta chains sequenced from one sample in a study of PD-1 blockade in mismatch repair-deficient tumors. Measured with immunoSEQ multiplex PCR; TCRdb has only the in-frame clones, and not every one. The sample records around 40,000 clones, approximately 88% being singletons. The sequenced sample was PBMCs, obtained roughly nine months after starting pembrolizumab. Receptor source: an adult with mismatch repair-deficient cancer.

This chain joins TRBV7-2 and TRBJ1-1; D gene uncertain. The germline V and J ends were trimmed by 2 bases and 4 bases, with 20 bases remaining between them. The CDR3 totals 17 residues. Germline CDR1 is SGHTA and CDR2 is FQGNSA. The CDR3 DNA reads as TGTGCCAGCAGCTTAATTGGGCCCAGGTACCTATTCACTGAAGCTTTCTTT. It is translated as CASSLIGPRYLFTEAFF. The variable domain in full, completed from reference TRBV7-2 and TRBJ1-1, reads GAGVSQSPSNKVTEKGKDVELRCDPISGHTALYWYRQSLGQGLEFLIYFQGNSAPDKSGLPSDRFSAERTGGSVSTLTIQRTQQEDSAVYLCASSLIGPRYLFTEAFFGQGTRLTVV.

The chain couples TRBV25-1 to TRBJ2-1; 7 nucleotides match TRBD2. Trimming removed 4 bases from V and 6 bases from J; junction bases left unmatched: 18. The germline V gene has CDR1 MGHDK and CDR2 SYGVNS. CDR3 length: 18 amino acids. Here the CDR3 DNA reads TGTGCCAGCAGTGGGGCTTGGAGCGGGACCGTATTCGGCAATGAGCAGTTCTTC. Protein: CASSGAWSGTVFGNEQFF.

J is TRBJ2-3 and V is TRBV19, with 8 bases that match TRBD2. The germline gives CDR1 LNHDA, CDR2 SQIVND (reference sequence). The V and J ends lost 8 bases and 2 bases, in that order; junction bases with no gene match: 6. The CDR3 is 14 residues long. CDR3 amino acids: CASRAGDLTDTQYF. The CDR3 DNA reads as TGTGCCAGTCGAGCGGGAGACCTCACAGATACGCAGTATTTT.

V and J are TRBV9 and TRBJ2-1, with a possible D match to TRBD2 (5 bases). Germline assignment: CDR1 SGDLS and CDR2 YYNGEE. CDR3 length: 13 amino acids. Trimming took 3 bases from V and 7 from J, leaving 11 bases between them. The CDR3 here is CASSGGGMNEQFF. The CDR3 DNA sequence: TGTGCCAGCAGCGGTGGAGGAATGAATGAGCAGTTCTTC.

The V and J genes are TRBV5-1 and TRBJ1-2; D gene unclear. CDR1 and CDR2 from the germline V gene are SGHRS and YFSETQ. The CDR3 contains 16 residues. The ends were cut back, 0 bases at V and 8 bases at J, with 20 bases in the middle. The CDR3 DNA reads as TGCGCCAGCAGCTTGGCCCTTCCCCAGTCAGTCAACGGCTACACCTTC. This encodes CASSLALPQSVNGYTF. Combining the CDR3 with reference TRBV5-1 and TRBJ1-2 gives the whole variable domain KAGVTQTPRYLIKTRGQQVTLSCSPISGHRSVSWYQQTPGQGLQFLFEYFSETQRNKGNFPGRFSGRQFSNSRSEMNVSTLELGDSALYLCASSLALPQSVNGYTFGSGTRLTVV.

The V gene is TRBV5-6, the J gene TRBJ2-7; possibly TRBD1 for D (6 bases). V lost 0 bases and J 2 bases, leaving 15 bases between the germline ends. CDR1 is SGHDT and CDR2 is YYEEEE in the germline V gene. This CDR3 has 16 residues. CDR3 sequence reads: CASSLAKGVVAYEQYF. As DNA, the CDR3 is TGTGCCAGCAGCTTGGCCAAGGGGGTGGTTGCCTACGAGCAGTACTTC.

The rearrangement links TRBV5-1 to TRBJ2-2; D perhaps matches TRBD1 (6 bases). This CDR3 has 14 amino acids. Germline V gene sequence: CDR1 SGHRS, CDR2 YFSETQ. V lost 3 bases to trimming and J lost 5 bases, with 11 bases between them. The CDR3 DNA reads as TGCGCCAGCAGCTCGGACAGCTTAACCGGGGAGCTGTTTTTT. This translates into CASSSDSLTGELFF.

This clone was recorded a few times. This chain joins TRBV11-2 and TRBJ1-2; TRBD1 matches 9 bases. CDR1 SGHAT and CDR2 FQNNGV come from the germline V gene. Germline trimming cut 5 bases from V and 4 bases from J; bases unmatched to any gene: 5. The CDR3 is 14 amino acids. CDR3 DNA: TGTGCCAGCAGCCCACAGGGGGCGAGCTATGGCTACACCTTC. Residues: CASSPQGASYGYTF.

The chain couples TRBV7-3 to TRBJ2-1; 14 bases map to TRBD2. This CDR3 is 15 amino acids long. Looked up from germline, CDR1 is SGHTA and CDR2 is FQGTGA. V dropped 3 bases and J dropped 10; count of bases not matched to a gene: 5. The DNA for the CDR3 is TGTGCCAGCAGCTTCCTGACTAGCGGGAGGGGGGAGCAGTTCTTC. Protein: CASSFLTSGRGEQFF.

This clone was counted only a few times. The chain combines TRBV9 with TRBJ2-7; 10 nucleotides align to TRBD2. This CDR3 has 15 residues. Trimming at V came to 0 bases and at J to 4 bases, leaving 4 bases not matched to a gene. CDR1 is SGDLS, CDR2 YYNGEE, per germline. The CDR3 reads CASSVAASGSYEQYF. DNA for the CDR3: TGTGCCAGCAGCGTAGCGGCTAGCGGGAGTTACGAGCAGTACTTC.

The chain has TRBV28 and TRBJ2-7, with 7 bases that match TRBD2. V was pared by 3 bases and J by 6 bases, with 8 bases of the junction left unmatched. This CDR3 has 14 amino acids. CDR1 is MDHEN, CDR2 SYDVKM, per germline. The CDR3: CASSFDSGIGEQYF. CDR3 nucleotides: TGTGCCAGCAGTTTTGACAGCGGGATCGGCGAGCAGTACTTC.